This T cell receptor (beta chain) was profiled in a study of shared clonotypes between healthy human individuals. The CDR3 has 15 residues. With V trimmed by 3 bases and J by 9 bases, 7 bases remained unmatched. Germline CDR1 is SGDLS and CDR2 is YYNGEE. Genomic DNA per cell subset filled all wells of several immunoSEQ plates. This table comes from immunoSEQ multiplex PCR, and its TCRdb copy is limited to in-frame clones, with some not included. The data hold about 480,000 clones, with 79% observed a single time. This clone was detected ten times or more. The chain uses TRBV9 and TRBJ2-1, with TRBD2 matching 12 bases. The TCR originated in a woman in her thirties or forties in good health. Some clones in this sample may be carry-over from other donors' samples. Sequences were obtained from PBMCs. CDR3 DNA sequence: TGTGCCAGCAGCGAGACTAGCGGGAGCCCGGCTGAGCAGTTCTTC. Protein sequence: CASSETSGSPAEQFF.